This T cell receptor beta chain was sequenced in a study of blood T cell repertoires in COVID-19. Only in-frame clones appear in the TCRdb table, and some are missing; sequencing was by immunoSEQ multiplex PCR. The sample has about 440,000 clones, roughly 85% seen once. On this clone: The identical CDR3 is also encoded by other nucleotide sequences in the sample.

Germline CDR1 and CDR2: KGHDR and SFDVKD. Trimming took 9 bases from V and 3 from J, leaving 14 bases between them. The CDR3 sequence is 13 residues long. The rearrangement uses TRBV24-1 and TRBJ2-7; D is possibly TRBD2 (6 bases). The receptor was derived from a woman between 18 and 29 years old with acute COVID-19. The sample consisted of PBMCs or T cells enriched from blood (not recorded which). As DNA, the CDR3 is TGTGCCACCGGTAGCGGAGGGAGCTACGAGCAGTACTTC. Translating it yields CATGSGGSYEQYF.